This TCR beta chain was obtained from a study of blood T cell repertoires in COVID-19. About the research overall: Material from acute and convalescent COVID-19 was sourced from the United States, Italy and Spain. Sample material is recorded as cDNA or gDNA derived from T cells, B-cell-depleted T cells, or PBMCs.

The sample holds one count of this clone. Germline CDR1 is MGHRA and CDR2 is YSYEKL. The CDR3 loop spans 14 amino acids. Trimming took 1 base from V and 11 from J, leaving 15 bases between them. Methods used by the authors: Reference gene primer amplification gave nucleated cell count estimates. The protocol was immunoSEQ multiplex PCR, while the TCRdb copy is restricted to in-frame clones and leaves out a portion. The V and J calls and the clone size are those of that table, but D and trimming were determined from the DNA. The sample lists 45,000 to 70,000 clones, around 82% seen once, with more than 8% in the top ten.

This receptor was taken from an elderly woman with acute or convalescent COVID-19. The specimen was peripheral blood. The rearrangement links TRBV4-1 to TRBJ2-4, with a weak D call TRBD1 (6 bases). The CDR3 reads CASSQAVGTPVQYF. CDR3 nucleotide sequence: TGCGCCAGCAGCCAAGCAGTTGGGACACCCGTTCAGTACTTC.